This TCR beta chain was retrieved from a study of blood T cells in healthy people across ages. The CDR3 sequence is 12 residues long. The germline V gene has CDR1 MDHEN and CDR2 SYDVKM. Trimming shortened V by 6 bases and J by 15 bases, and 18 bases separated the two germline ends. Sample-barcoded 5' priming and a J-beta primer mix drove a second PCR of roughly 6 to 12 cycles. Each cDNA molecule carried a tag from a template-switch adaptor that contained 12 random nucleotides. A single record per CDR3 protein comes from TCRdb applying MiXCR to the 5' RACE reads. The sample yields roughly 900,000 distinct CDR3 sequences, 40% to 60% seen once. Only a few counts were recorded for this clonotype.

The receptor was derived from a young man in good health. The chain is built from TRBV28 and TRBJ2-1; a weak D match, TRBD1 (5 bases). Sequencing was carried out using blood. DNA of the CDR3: TGTGCCAGCAGCGCCCCGAACAGGCGGCGGTTCTTC. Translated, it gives CASSAPNRRRFF.